This T cell receptor beta chain was profiled in a study of blood T cell repertoires in COVID-19. Study details: The study drew acute and convalescent COVID-19 samples from the United States, Italy and Spain. From T cells, B-cell-depleted T cells, or PBMCs came the material, which was cDNA or gDNA.

The CDR3 contains 17 residues. Germline CDR1 is SGHTA and CDR2 is FQGNSA. After removal of 4 bases from V and 4 bases from J, the junction contained 5 bases not matched to a gene. Original analysis: Amplification of reference gene primers was used by the study to estimate nucleated cell counts. Libraries were prepared by immunoSEQ multiplex PCR; TCRdb keeps only in-frame clonotypes and omits some of them. Clone size and the V and J calls come from that table; the DNA yielded D and trimming. The table lists 250,000 or so clones, 80% to 85% of them singletons. The chain has TRBV7-2 and TRBJ2-1, with 15 bases that match TRBD2. The origin of this receptor is a woman between 35 and 50 years old who had recovered from COVID-19. Sample: peripheral blood. The DNA for the CDR3 is TGTGCCAGCAGCTCGGGACTAGCGGGGGGATTATACAATGAGCAGTTCTTC. It yields the protein CASSSGLAGGLYNEQFF.